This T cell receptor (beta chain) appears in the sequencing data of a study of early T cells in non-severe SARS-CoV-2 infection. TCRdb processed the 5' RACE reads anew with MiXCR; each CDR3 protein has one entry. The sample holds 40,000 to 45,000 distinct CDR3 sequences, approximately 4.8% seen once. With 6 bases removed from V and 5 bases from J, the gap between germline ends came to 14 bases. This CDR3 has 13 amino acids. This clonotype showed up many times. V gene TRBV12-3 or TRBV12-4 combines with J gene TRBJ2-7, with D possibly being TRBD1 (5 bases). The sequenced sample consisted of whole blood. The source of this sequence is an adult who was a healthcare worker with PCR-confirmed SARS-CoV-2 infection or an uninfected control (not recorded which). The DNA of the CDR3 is TGTGCCAGCAGCAACAGGATTTCGAACGAGCAGTACTTC. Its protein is CASSNRISNEQYF.